A single sample gave rise to the 17 T cell receptor beta chains below, sequenced in a study of cytomegalovirus exposure and HLA in healthy donors. PCR used 60 Vbeta primers and 13 Jbeta primers. Produced via immunoSEQ multiplex PCR; TCRdb's table is partial and in-frame only. The sample table sets out about 200,000 clones. The source material was PBMCs. The receptors shown here come from a boy aged 10-17 years in good health and CMV-seronegative.

About this clone: Distinct nucleotide sequences in the sample also encode this CDR3. The V gene is TRBV15, the J gene TRBJ1-2, with 7 positions matching TRBD1. V was clipped by 0 bases and J by 4 bases; unmatched bases: 8. The CDR3 contains 16 residues. Germline-derived CDR1 and CDR2 are LNHNV and YYDKDF (reference sequence). CDR3 amino acids: CATSREGDRGSYGYTF. The CDR3 DNA sequence: TGTGCCACCAGCAGAGAGGGGGACAGAGGGAGCTATGGCTACACCTTC.

The rearrangement uses TRBV6-5 and TRBJ1-2; a weak D match, TRBD1 (5 bases). The CDR3 runs to 15 residues. Trimming took 2 bases from V and 7 from J, leaving 17 bases between them. Germline CDR1 reads MNHEY; CDR2 reads SVGAGI. CDR3 sequence reads: CASSYGGDSGSGYTF. The CDR3 coding sequence is TGTGCCAGCAGTTACGGGGGGGACTCGGGGAGTGGCTACACCTTC.

The CDR3 spells CASSPRLGMNTEAFF. Written as DNA, the CDR3 is TGTGCCAGTAGCCCGAGACTGGGTATGAACACTGAAGCTTTCTTT. The chain links TRBV19 to TRBJ1-1; no reliable D call. The V gene's germline CDR1 is LNHDA and CDR2 SQIVND (reference sequence). V was shortened by 6 bases and J by 0 bases, with 14 bases between the two germline ends. This CDR3 comprises 15 residues.

This CDR3 reads CASSLESGGDYGYTF. The CDR3 bases are TGCGCCAGCAGCTTGGAGTCCGGGGGAGACTATGGCTACACCTTC. This chain links TRBV5-1 with TRBJ1-2, with a tentative D call TRBD1 (5 bases). The CDR3 is made up of 15 amino acids. From germline, CDR1 is SGHRS and CDR2 YFSETQ. V was clipped by 0 bases and J by 3 bases, with 12 bases between them.

The chain employs TRBV7-9 and TRBJ2-5, with a weak D call TRBD2 (5 bases). Trimming took off 5 bases at V and 5 bases at J, with 9 bases between the two ends. The CDR3 totals 12 residues. From germline, CDR1 is SEHNR and CDR2 FQNEAQ (reference sequence). CDR3: CASSPRGETQYF. The CDR3 DNA is TGTGCCAGCAGCCCCCGCGGGGAGACCCAGTACTTC.

The chain links TRBV9 to TRBJ2-2; TRBD1 agrees at 7 bases. With 0 bases clipped from V and 6 bases from J, the junction kept 8 bases outside the gene matches. Germline CDR1 is SGDLS and CDR2 is YYNGEE. This CDR3 spans 16 amino acids. The CDR3, as DNA: TGTGCCAGCAGCGTAGATAGGGGGCCGGCACCCGGGGAGCTGTTTTTT. Translating gives CASSVDRGPAPGELFF.

This chain joins TRBV11-2 and TRBJ2-2, with 8 positions matching TRBD1. The CDR3 covers 17 residues. In germline, CDR1 is SGHAT, CDR2 FQNNGV. The ends lost 1 base at V and 7 bases at J; junction bases unmatched: 11. CDR3 coding DNA: TGTGCCAGCAGCTTAGGTCGCCGACAGGGGCGGAACGGGGAGCTGTTTTTT. Encoded protein: CASSLGRRQGRNGELFF.

The chain links TRBV11-1 to TRBJ2-7; 8 nucleotides align to TRBD1. The germline CDR1 and CDR2 sequences are SGHAT and FQDESV (reference sequence). The CDR3 has 16 residues. J was trimmed by 5 bases and V by 2 bases; bases with no gene match: 11. CDR3 nucleotide sequence: TGTGCCAGCAGCTTATCCTCCGGGACAGGACAAAACGAGCAGTACTTC. Encoded protein: CASSLSSGTGQNEQYF.

The V gene is TRBV30, the J gene TRBJ1-2, with D possibly matching TRBD1 (5 bases). Looked up from germline, CDR1 is GTSNPN and CDR2 is SVGIG (reference sequence). The CDR3 runs 11 residues. Trimming removed 5 bases at V and 6 bases at J, with 10 bases between. DNA for the CDR3: TGTGCCTGGGACTGGGGGGATGGCTACACCTTC. Translation: CAWDWGDGYTF.

DNA of the CDR3: TGCGCCAGCAGCCCGACGCTAGGGAACACCGGGGAGCTGTTTTTT. The encoded protein is CASSPTLGNTGELFF. V is TRBV4-3 and J is TRBJ2-2; D is uncertain. CDR1 and CDR2 (germline): LGHNA, YSLEER. The CDR3 spans 15 residues. V lost 4 bases and J 1 base, leaving 10 bases between the germline ends.

This chain uses TRBV5-8 with TRBJ1-1; 7 nucleotides agree with TRBD1. Germline trimming cut 6 bases from V and 3 bases from J; bases unmatched to any gene: 8. CDR1 is SGHTS and CDR2 is YDEGEE in the germline V gene. This CDR3 has 14 residues. CDR3 in amino acids: CASNLQGIYTEAFF. The CDR3 DNA is TGTGCCAGCAACTTACAGGGGATCTACACTGAAGCTTTCTTT.

The gene calls are TRBV4-1 and TRBJ1-5; 9 bases map to TRBD1. From germline, CDR1 is MGHRA and CDR2 YSYEKL. This CDR3 contains 17 residues. Trimming removed 4 bases from V and 4 bases from J; junction bases left unmatched: 11. The CDR3 here is CASSPQTGGLRNQPQHF. CDR3 DNA sequence: TGCGCCAGCAGCCCGCAGACAGGGGGTTTAAGAAATCAGCCCCAGCATTTT.

The V call is TRBV19, the J call TRBJ1-5; perhaps TRBD1 as D (5 bases). The CDR3 length is 15 residues. Trimming pared 3 bases from V and 5 bases from J, leaving 14 bases between. The germline gives CDR1 LNHDA, CDR2 SQIVND (reference sequence). The CDR3 here is CASSILSRVHQPQHF. The CDR3, as DNA: TGTGCCAGTAGTATCCTTTCCAGGGTGCATCAGCCCCAGCATTTT.

The V gene is TRBV9, the J gene TRBJ2-2; a possible D gene is TRBD2 (5 bases). Germline values: CDR1 SGDLS, CDR2 YYNGEE. Trimming cost V 3 bases and J 1 base, with 7 bases left between them. This CDR3 spans 14 amino acids. This CDR3 is CASSGGLNTGELFF. CDR3 in DNA: TGTGCCAGCAGCGGAGGACTGAACACCGGGGAGCTGTTTTTT.

V and J are TRBV30 and TRBJ2-7; D is undetermined. Trimming took 3 bases from V and 4 from J, leaving 10 bases between them. The CDR3 is made up of 12 amino acids. CDR1 is GTSNPN, CDR2 SVGIG, per germline (reference sequence). The DNA of the CDR3 is TGTGCCTGGAGCCTCGCGGCATACGAGCAGTACTTC. Amino acids: CAWSLAAYEQYF.

V and J are TRBV4-3 and TRBJ2-6; D is perhaps TRBD1 (5 bases). V lost 1 base, J lost 0 bases, and 13 bases lay in between. Germline CDR1 LGHNA, CDR2 YSLEER. The CDR3 is made up of 18 amino acids. The CDR3 loop is CASSQAGRAYSGANVLTF. The CDR3, as DNA: TGCGCCAGCAGCCAAGCCGGCAGGGCTTACTCTGGGGCCAACGTCCTGACTTTC.

The chain uses TRBV7-2 and TRBJ1-3; 10 bases match TRBD1. The V segment lost 5 bases and the J segment 0 bases; nucleotides outside the gene matches: 13. The length of the CDR3 is 19 residues. Germline V gene data show CDR1 as SGHTA and CDR2 as FQGNSA. The CDR3 region has the DNA TGTGCCAGCAGCCGAGACAGGGGGCCTCGTCTCATCTCTGGAAACACCATATATTTT. This translates into CASSRDRGPRLISGNTIYF.